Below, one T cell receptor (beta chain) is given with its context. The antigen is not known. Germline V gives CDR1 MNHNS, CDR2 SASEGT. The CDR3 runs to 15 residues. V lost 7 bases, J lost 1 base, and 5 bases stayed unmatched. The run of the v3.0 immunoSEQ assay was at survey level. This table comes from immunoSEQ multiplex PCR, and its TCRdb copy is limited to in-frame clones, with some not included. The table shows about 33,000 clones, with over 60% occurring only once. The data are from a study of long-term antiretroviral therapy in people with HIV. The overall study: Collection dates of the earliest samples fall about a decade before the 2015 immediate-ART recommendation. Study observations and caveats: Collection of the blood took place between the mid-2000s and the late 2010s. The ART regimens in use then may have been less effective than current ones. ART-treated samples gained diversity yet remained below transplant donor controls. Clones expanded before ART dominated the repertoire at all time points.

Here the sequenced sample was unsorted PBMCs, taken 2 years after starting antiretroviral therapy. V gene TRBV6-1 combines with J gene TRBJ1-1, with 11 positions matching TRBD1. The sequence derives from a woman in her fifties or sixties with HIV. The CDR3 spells CASNIGTGGNTEAFF. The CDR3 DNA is TGTGCCAGCAATATCGGGACAGGGGGGAACACTGAAGCTTTCTTT.